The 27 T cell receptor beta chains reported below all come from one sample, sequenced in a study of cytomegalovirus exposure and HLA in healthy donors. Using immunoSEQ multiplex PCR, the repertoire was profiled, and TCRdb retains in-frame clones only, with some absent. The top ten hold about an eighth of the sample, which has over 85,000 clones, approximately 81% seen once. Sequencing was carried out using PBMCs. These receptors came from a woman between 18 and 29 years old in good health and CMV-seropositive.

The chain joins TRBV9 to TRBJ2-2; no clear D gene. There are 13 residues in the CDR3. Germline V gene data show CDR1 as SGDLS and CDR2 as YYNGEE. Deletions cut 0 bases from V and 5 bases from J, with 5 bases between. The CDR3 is CASSVGGTGELFF. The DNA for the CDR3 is TGTGCCAGCAGCGTAGGAGGTACCGGGGAGCTGTTTTTT.

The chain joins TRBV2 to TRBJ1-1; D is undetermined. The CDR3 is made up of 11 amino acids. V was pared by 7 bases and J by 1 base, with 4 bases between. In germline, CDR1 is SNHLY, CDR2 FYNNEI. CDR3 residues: CASIKNTEAFF. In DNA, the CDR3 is TGTGCCAGCATTAAGAACACTGAAGCTTTCTTT.

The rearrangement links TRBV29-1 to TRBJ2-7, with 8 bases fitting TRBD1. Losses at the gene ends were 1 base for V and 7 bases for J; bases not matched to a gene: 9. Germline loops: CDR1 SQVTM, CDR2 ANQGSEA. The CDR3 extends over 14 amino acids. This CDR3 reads CSVEGTGFPSEQYF. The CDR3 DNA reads TGCAGCGTTGAAGGGACAGGGTTCCCGAGTGAGCAGTACTTC.

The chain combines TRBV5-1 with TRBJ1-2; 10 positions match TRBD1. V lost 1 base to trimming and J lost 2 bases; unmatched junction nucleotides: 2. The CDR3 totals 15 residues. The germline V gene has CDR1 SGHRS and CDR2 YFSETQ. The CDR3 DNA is TGCGCCAGCAGCTTGCGGGGACAGGGGAACTATGGCTACACCTTC. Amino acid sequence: CASSLRGQGNYGYTF.

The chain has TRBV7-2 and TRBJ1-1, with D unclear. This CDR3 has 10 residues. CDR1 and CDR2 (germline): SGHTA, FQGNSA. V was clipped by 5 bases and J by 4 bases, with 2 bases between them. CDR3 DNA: TGTGCCAGCAGCCGCACTGAAGCTTTCTTT. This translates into CASSRTEAFF. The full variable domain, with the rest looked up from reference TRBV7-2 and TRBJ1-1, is GAGVSQSPSNKVTEKGKDVELRCDPISGHTALYWYRQSLGQGLEFLIYFQGNSAPDKSGLPSDRFSAERTGGSVSTLTIQRTQQEDSAVYLCASSRTEAFFGQGTRLTVV.

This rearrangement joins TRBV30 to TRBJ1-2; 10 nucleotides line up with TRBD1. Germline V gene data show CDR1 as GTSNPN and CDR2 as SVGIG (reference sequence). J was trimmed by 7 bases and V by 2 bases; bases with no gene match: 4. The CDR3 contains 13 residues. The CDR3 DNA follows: TGTGCCTGGAGTCCGGGACAGGGGAGTGGCTACACCTTC. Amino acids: CAWSPGQGSGYTF. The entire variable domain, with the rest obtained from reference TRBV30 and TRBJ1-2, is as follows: SQTIHQWPATLVQPVGSPLSLECTVEGTSNPNLYWYRQAAGRGLQLLFYSVGIGQISSEVPQNLSASRPQDRQFILSSKKLLLSDSGFYLCAWSPGQGSGYTFGSGTRLTVV.

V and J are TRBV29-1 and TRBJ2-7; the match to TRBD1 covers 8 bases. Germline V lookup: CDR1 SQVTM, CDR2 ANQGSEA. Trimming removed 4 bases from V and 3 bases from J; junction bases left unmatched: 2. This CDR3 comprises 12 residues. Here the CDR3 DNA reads TGCAGCGTTGGGACAGGGAGCTACGAGCAGTACTTC. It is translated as CSVGTGSYEQYF.

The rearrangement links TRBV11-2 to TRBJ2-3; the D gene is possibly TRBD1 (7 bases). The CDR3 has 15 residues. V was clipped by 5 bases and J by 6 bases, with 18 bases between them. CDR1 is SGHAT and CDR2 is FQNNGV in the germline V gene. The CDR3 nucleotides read TGTGCCAGCAGCCCCCAGGAGGGGGCCGGGGATACGCAGTATTTT. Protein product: CASSPQEGAGDTQYF. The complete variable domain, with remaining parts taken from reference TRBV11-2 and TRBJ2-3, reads EAGVAQSPRYKIIEKRQSVAFWCNPISGHATLYWYQQILGQGPKLLIQFQNNGVVDDSQLPKDRFSAERLKGVDSTLKIQPAKLEDSAVYLCASSPQEGAGDTQYFGPGTRLTVL.

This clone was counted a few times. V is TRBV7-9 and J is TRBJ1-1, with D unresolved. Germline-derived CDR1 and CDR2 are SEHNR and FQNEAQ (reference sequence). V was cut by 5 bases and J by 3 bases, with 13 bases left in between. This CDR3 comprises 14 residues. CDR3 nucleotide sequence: TGTGCCAGCAGCCTCGGGTCGATTGACACTGAAGCTTTCTTT. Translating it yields CASSLGSIDTEAFF.

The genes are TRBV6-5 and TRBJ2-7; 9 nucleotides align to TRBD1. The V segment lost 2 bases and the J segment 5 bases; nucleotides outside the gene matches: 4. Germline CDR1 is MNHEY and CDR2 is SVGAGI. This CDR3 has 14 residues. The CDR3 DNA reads TGTGCCAGCAGTTACGACAGGGGGAGCCACGAGCAGTACTTC. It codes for CASSYDRGSHEQYF.

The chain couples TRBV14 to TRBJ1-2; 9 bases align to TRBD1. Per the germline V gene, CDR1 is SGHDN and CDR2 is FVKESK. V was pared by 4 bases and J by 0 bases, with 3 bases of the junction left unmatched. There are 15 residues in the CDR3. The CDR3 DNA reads TGTGCCAGCAGCCGCTGGACAGGGGCTAACTATGGCTACACCTTC. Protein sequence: CASSRWTGANYGYTF.

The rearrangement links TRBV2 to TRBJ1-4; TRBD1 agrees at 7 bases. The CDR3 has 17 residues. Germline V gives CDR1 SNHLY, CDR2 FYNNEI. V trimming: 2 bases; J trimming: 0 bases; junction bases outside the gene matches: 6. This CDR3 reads CASSEHRGFATNEKLFF. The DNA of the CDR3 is TGTGCCAGCAGTGAACACAGGGGCTTTGCAACTAATGAAAAACTGTTTTTT.

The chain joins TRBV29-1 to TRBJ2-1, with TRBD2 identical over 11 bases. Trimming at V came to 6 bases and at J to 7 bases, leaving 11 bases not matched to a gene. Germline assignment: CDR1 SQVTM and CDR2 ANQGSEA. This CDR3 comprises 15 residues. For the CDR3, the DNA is TGCAGCGTGGTAAATAGCGGGGGGGGCCGAAATGAGCAGTTCTTC. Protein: CSVVNSGGGRNEQFF.

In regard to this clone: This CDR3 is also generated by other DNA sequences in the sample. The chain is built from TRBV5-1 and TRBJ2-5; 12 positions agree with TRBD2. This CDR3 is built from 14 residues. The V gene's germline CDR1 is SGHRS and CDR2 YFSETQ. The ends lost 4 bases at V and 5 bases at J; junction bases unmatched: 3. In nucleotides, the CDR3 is TGCGCCAGCAGCCTAGCGGGGGGGCAGGAGACCCAGTACTTC. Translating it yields CASSLAGGQETQYF.

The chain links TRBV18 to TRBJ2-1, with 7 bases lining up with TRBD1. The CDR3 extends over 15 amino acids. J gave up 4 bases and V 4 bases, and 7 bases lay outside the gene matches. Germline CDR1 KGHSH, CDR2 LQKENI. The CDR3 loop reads CASSHDRAKYNEQFF. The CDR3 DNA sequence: TGTGCCAGCTCACACGACAGGGCCAAGTACAATGAGCAGTTCTTC.

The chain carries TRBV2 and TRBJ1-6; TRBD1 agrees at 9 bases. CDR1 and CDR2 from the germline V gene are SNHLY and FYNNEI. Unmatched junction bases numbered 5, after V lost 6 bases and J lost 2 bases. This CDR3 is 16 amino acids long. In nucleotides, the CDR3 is TGTGCCAGCAGGGATACAGGGGGCGCCTATAATTCACCCCTCCACTTT. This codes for CASRDTGGAYNSPLHF.

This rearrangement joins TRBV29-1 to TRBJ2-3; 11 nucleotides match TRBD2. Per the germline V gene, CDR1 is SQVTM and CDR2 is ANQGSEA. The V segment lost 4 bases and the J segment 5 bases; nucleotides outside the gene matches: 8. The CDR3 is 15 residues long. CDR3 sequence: CSVARSLAGVDTQYF. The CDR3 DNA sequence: TGCAGCGTTGCCCGCTCACTAGCGGGGGTAGATACGCAGTATTTT.

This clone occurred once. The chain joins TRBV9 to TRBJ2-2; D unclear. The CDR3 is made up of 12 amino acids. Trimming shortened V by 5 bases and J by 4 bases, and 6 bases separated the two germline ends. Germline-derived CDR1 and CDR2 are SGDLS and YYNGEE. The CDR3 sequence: CASRRSTGELFF. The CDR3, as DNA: TGTGCCAGCAGAAGGAGCACCGGGGAGCTGTTTTTT.

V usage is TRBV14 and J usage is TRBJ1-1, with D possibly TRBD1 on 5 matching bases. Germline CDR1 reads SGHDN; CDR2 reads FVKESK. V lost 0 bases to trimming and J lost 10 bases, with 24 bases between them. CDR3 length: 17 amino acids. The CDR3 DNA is TGTGCCAGCAGCCAAGATTATAGAGCCCAGGGTCCCGGCGGAGCTTTCTTT. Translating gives CASSQDYRAQGPGGAFF. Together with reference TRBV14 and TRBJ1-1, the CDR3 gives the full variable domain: EAGVTQFPSHSVIEKGQTVTLRCDPISGHDNLYWYRRVMGKEIKFLLHFVKESKQDESGMPNNRFLAERTGGTYSTLKVQPAELEDSGVYFCASSQDYRAQGPGGAFFGQGTRLTVV.

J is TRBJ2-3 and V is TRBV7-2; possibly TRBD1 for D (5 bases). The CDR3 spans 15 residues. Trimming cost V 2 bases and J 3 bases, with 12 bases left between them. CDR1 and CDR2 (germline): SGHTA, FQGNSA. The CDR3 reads CASSLYQGRTDTQYF. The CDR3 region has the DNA TGTGCCAGCAGCTTATACCAGGGAAGAACAGATACGCAGTATTTT.

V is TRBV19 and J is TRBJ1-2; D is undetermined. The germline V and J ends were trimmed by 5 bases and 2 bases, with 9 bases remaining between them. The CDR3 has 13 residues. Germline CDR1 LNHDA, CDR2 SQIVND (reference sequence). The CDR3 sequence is CASSPTENYGYTF. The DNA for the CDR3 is TGTGCCAGTAGTCCCACAGAGAACTATGGCTACACCTTC. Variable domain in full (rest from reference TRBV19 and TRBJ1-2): DGGITQSPKYLFRKEGQNVTLSCEQNLNHDAMYWYRQDPGQGLRLIYYSQIVNDFQKGDIAEGYSVSREKKESFPLTVTSAQKNPTAFYLCASSPTENYGYTFGSGTRLTVV.

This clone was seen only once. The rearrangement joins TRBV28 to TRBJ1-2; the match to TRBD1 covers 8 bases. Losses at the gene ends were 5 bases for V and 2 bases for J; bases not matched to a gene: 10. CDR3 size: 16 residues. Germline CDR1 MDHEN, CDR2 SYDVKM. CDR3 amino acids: CASSVRTGPQNYGYTF. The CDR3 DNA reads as TGTGCCAGCAGTGTCCGGACAGGGCCCCAAAACTATGGCTACACCTTC.

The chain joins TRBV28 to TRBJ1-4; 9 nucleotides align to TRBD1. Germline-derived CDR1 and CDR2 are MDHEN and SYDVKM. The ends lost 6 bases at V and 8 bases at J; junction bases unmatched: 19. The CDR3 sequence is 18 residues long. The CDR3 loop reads CASRDPPGTGRFGEKLFF. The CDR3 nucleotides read TGTGCCAGCAGGGACCCCCCCGGGACAGGGAGGTTTGGAGAAAAACTGTTTTTT.

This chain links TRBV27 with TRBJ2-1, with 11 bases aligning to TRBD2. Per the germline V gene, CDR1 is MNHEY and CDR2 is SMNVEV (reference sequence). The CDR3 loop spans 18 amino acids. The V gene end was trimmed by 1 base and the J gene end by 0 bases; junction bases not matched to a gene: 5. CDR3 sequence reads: CASSLLSSGGVSYNEQFF. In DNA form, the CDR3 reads TGTGCCAGCAGTTTATTAAGTAGCGGGGGGGTCTCCTACAATGAGCAGTTCTTC.

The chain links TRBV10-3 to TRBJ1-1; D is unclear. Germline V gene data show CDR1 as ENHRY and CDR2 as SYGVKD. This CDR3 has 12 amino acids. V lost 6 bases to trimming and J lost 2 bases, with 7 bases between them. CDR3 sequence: CAIRSRNTEAFF. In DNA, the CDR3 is TGTGCCATCAGGAGCCGAAACACTGAAGCTTTCTTT.

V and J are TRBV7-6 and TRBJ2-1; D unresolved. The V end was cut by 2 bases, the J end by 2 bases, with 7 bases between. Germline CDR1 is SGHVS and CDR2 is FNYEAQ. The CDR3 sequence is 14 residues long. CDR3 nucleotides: TGTGCCAGCAGCTTAAGCGCAGCCTACAATGAGCAGTTCTTC. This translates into CASSLSAAYNEQFF. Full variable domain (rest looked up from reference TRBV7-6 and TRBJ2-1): GAGVSQSPRYKVTKRGQDVALRCDPISGHVSLYWYRQALGQGPEFLTYFNYEAQQDKSGLPNDRFSAERPEGSISTLTIQRTEQRDSAMYRCASSLSAAYNEQFFGPGTRLTVL.

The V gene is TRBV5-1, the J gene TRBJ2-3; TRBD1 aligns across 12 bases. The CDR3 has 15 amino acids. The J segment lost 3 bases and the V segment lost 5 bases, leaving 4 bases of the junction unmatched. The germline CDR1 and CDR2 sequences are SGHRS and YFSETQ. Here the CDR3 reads CASRGQGAVTDTQYF. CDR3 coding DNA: TGCGCCAGCAGGGGACAGGGGGCTGTAACAGATACGCAGTATTTT.